This TCR beta chain was captured by sequencing in a study of identical twins (dated by TCRdb to about 2016). At the level of the whole study: To test whether fetal clonotypes persist, the study used deep sequencing on TCR alpha and beta repertoires from monozygotic twins, unrelated adults of various ages, and cord blood. Replicate twin experiments were performed at different times using different library preparation protocols to rule out contamination.

The method was 5' RACE. The listed sequencing device is Illumina HiSeq 2000. A universal primer binding site was introduced by template switching, and a unique molecular identifier was present in the final cDNA, enabling accurate counting of TCR cDNA molecules. First-strand cDNA for TCR alpha and beta chains was synthesized from specific primers in the conserved constant-segment region. To control for contamination, every cDNA library carried two barcodes: a SMART-Mk sample barcode plus Illumina barcodes. TruSeq adapter sequences and Illumina sample barcodes were added in two successive PCR steps. Sequencing of the TCR alpha and beta cDNA libraries was done on the Illumina HiSeq platform using custom primers. As for how the authors treated the data: Unique molecular identifiers were extracted from raw reads with MiGEC, and CDR3 positions were determined with MiXCR. For each individual, recombination models were inferred using an EM algorithm with the repgenHMM and IGoR tools. The analysis of shared clonotypes was done with the tcR package in R, with sharing normalized by the product of cloneset sizes. To study raw recombination free of thymic and clonal selection effects, out-of-frame nonproductive sequences were analyzed. TCRdb's own reprocessing of the public reads used fastp at Q25 and MiXCR and kept productive beta chains. Rows with a matching CDR3 protein are joined into one entry that keeps the most common DNA and genes. The V and J calls follow TCRdb's processing rather than the paper's. This sample gives hundreds of thousands of distinct CDR3 sequences in total; roughly 6.2% of them show up just once. Of the sample, roughly 2% is held by the ten largest clones.

According to the germline V gene, CDR1 reads SGHAT and CDR2 reads FQNNGV. Counted from cysteine to phenylalanine, this CDR3 has 15 amino acids. Left in the record is the CDR3 DNA by itself, 45 bases read in frame from the first base. Ends trimmed: V by 2 bases, J by 5 bases; bases unmatched to a gene: 6. Only healthy Caucasian donors were included. The researchers also sequenced three unrelated adults who were not twins: a male aged 18 to 29, a male aged 50 to 60, and a female aged 50 to 60. Miltenyi CD45RO+ enrichment and human naive T-cell isolation kits were used to isolate memory (CD45RO+) and naive T cells from PBMC. Paper-wide results and their limitations: Compared with coincidental sharing between unrelated individuals, out-of-frame TCR alpha sequences shared between twins had an excess of sequences with low generation probability. Invariant T cells such as MAIT and iNKT could partly confound zero-insertion analyses, although diverse VJ usage argued against such confounding for most clonotypes. Because the same donors could not be followed over many years, conclusions were based on cross-sectional statistical analysis. In beta out-of-frame sequences, excess twin sharing was weaker, because having fewer shared sequences lowered the signal-to-noise ratio. Fewer insertions were carried by abundant cord blood beta clonotypes; a weaker similar trend was observed in young adult naive repertoires, while no such trend was observed in memory repertoires. In monozygotic twins, recombination models systematically underestimated out-of-frame TCR alpha sharing, but the models matched the sharing seen between unrelated individuals.

This clonotype has more than one count but fewer than ten. It lacks a known antigen. Base quality data are lacking; no much larger clone is found one base away. This chain joins TRBV11-2 to TRBJ2-3; 8 middle bases align to TRBD2. The sequence was collected from a man younger than 35 in good health. The sequencing sample was made of naive T cells sorted from blood. The sample's cell subset or site label, in plain terms: cells isolated with a human naive T-cell isolation kit. The CDR3 has the sequence CASSLKGLEVDTQYF. The DNA sequence follows: TGTGCCAGCAGCTTAAAGGGACTAGAGGTAGATACGCAGTATTTT.